This record looks at one T cell receptor (beta chain) sequence and its context. The data stem from a study of cytomegalovirus exposure and HLA in healthy donors. About the research overall: Genetic ancestry analysis placed under 90% of the 400 or so donors that were genotyped in the Caucasian-associated cluster.

This CDR3 is 16 amino acids long. The junction had 9 bases not matched to a gene; V was cut back by 5 bases and J by 4 bases. Germline CDR1 and CDR2: SGHTA and FQGNSA. The PCR used 60 Vbeta and 13 Jbeta primers. As processed by the authors: An analysis performed later counted roughly 79 million unique TCR beta chains (roughly 10 million of them shared). Only in-frame clones appear in the TCRdb table, and some are missing; sequencing was by immunoSEQ multiplex PCR. V, J and clone size were drawn from that table, and D and trimming were deduced from the DNA. The sample carries 150,000 to 200,000 clones, 80% to 90% recorded once.

V is TRBV7-2 and J is TRBJ2-7, with 12 bases that match TRBD1. The TCR comes from a girl between 5 and 17 years old in good health and CMV-seropositive. The sample was PBMCs. The CDR3 reads CASSLYGTGGSYEQYF. The CDR3 region has the DNA TGTGCCAGCAGCCTTTACGGGACAGGGGGCTCGTACGAGCAGTACTTC. Full variable domain (remainder filled in from reference TRBV7-2 and TRBJ2-7): GAGVSQSPSNKVTEKGKDVELRCDPISGHTALYWYRQSLGQGLEFLIYFQGNSAPDKSGLPSDRFSAERTGGSVSTLTIQRTQQEDSAVYLCASSLYGTGGSYEQYFGPGTRLTVT.